Following are 27 T cell receptor beta chains from one sample sequenced in a study of shared clonotypes between healthy human individuals (dated by TCRdb to the early 2020s). The library was produced with the immunoSEQ multiplex PCR assay. Imported from immuneACCESS, the table was reduced by TCRdb to in-frame sequences with V and J called. These copies leave out some clones; in studies compared against another copy, an unresolved V gene accounts for under half, and the cause of the remainder is not known. The sample data list fewer than 2.5 million clones, and approximately 93% of these were observed just once. The ten largest clones take up about 0.34% of the sample. The sequencing input was naive CD4+ T cells from PBMCs. The meaning of the sample's cell subset or site label: CD45RA+ positively selected. The receptor set was obtained from a man aged 18 to 30 in good health. Some clones in this sample may be carry-over from other donors' samples.

The chain combines TRBV7-8 with TRBJ2-5; D is ambiguous. The CDR3 runs to 12 residues. Per germline, CDR1 SGHVS and CDR2 FQNEAQ. Trimming shortened V by 4 bases and J by 0 bases, and 3 bases separated the two germline ends. The CDR3 loop is CASSSYQETQYF. DNA of the CDR3: TGTGCCAGCAGCTCGTACCAAGAGACCCAGTACTTC.

The V gene is TRBV27, the J gene TRBJ1-4; no clear D gene. CDR1 and CDR2 (germline): MNHEY, SMNVEV (reference sequence). The ends were cut back, 3 bases at V and 0 bases at J, with 11 bases in the middle. The CDR3 sequence is 16 residues long. This CDR3 is CASSFRGYATNEKLFF. CDR3 coding DNA: TGTGCCAGCAGTTTCCGGGGATATGCAACTAATGAAAAACTGTTTTTT.

The genes are TRBV14 and TRBJ2-7; 11 bases line up with TRBD2. Germline CDR1 and CDR2: SGHDN and FVKESK. V was pared by 5 bases and J by 3 bases, with 6 bases of the junction left unmatched. This CDR3 is 15 amino acids long. CDR3 sequence (DNA): TGTGCCAGCAGCTTTGGGACTAGCGGTTACTACGAGCAGTACTTC. It is translated as CASSFGTSGYYEQYF.

The genes are TRBV11-2 and TRBJ1-2; 7 bases are a match to TRBD1. The J segment lost 8 bases and the V segment lost 5 bases, leaving 11 bases of the junction unmatched. The CDR3 consists of 14 residues. Germline CDR1 reads SGHAT; CDR2 reads FQNNGV. The CDR3 spells CASSPLAAGGGYTF. The CDR3 DNA sequence: TGTGCCAGCAGCCCTTTGGCGGCAGGGGGAGGCTACACCTTC.

This clone showed up just once. CDR3 protein: CASSGSVQGRGNIQYF. The CDR3 region has the DNA TGTGCCAGCAGTGGGAGTGTTCAGGGCCGAGGAAACATTCAGTACTTC. This chain uses TRBV2 with TRBJ2-4; D might be TRBD1 (5 bases). There are 16 residues in the CDR3. The germline gives CDR1 SNHLY, CDR2 FYNNEI. V shed 4 bases and J shed 6 bases, with 19 bases lying between them.

The rearrangement joins TRBV5-7 to TRBJ2-5; D not certain. TRBV5-7 qualifies as an ORF whose function is uncertain. The length of the CDR3 is 12 residues. The V end was cut by 4 bases, the J end by 12 bases, with 16 bases between. The CDR3 nucleotides are TGTGCCAGCAGCCTACACCCTCTGTCCAAGTACTTC. It is translated as CASSLHPLSKYF.

This clone occurred once. This CDR3 reads CASRKLVGGTDTQYF. The CDR3 DNA reads TGTGCCAGCAGGAAGCTTGTGGGAGGCACAGATACGCAGTATTTT. The V call is TRBV2, the J call TRBJ2-3, with a weak D call TRBD2 (5 bases). V was clipped by 6 bases and J by 1 base, with 14 bases between them. Germline V lookup: CDR1 SNHLY, CDR2 FYNNEI. The length of the CDR3 is 15 residues.

Comments on this clone: The same CDR3 arises from other DNA sequences in this sample as well. This chain joins TRBV18 and TRBJ2-1; D uncertain. Between the trimmed V and J ends, which lost 2 bases and 2 bases, there was a span of 4 bases. Germline V lookup: CDR1 KGHSH, CDR2 LQKENI. The CDR3 extends over 13 amino acids. This CDR3 reads CASSPGAYNEQFF. In nucleotides, the CDR3 is TGTGCCAGCTCACCAGGAGCCTACAATGAGCAGTTCTTC.

The chain is built from TRBV6-1 and TRBJ2-7; tentative D call: TRBD1 (6 bases). This CDR3 region has 17 residues. Germline-derived CDR1 and CDR2 are MNHNS and SASEGT. V dropped 4 bases and J dropped 1 base, with 20 bases sitting between them. CDR3 sequence reads: CASSVVLPQQGSYEQYF. The CDR3 DNA reads as TGTGCCAGCAGTGTCGTGCTGCCGCAACAGGGATCCTACGAGCAGTACTTC.

This chain connects TRBV15 to TRBJ2-1, with no clear D. Trimming took off 6 bases at V and 7 bases at J, with 19 bases between the two ends. CDR1 is LNHNV, CDR2 YYDKDF, per germline (reference sequence). This CDR3 comprises 15 residues. This CDR3 reads CATRYDLLEVNEQFF. The CDR3 bases are TGTGCCACCAGGTATGACTTGTTGGAAGTAAATGAGCAGTTCTTC.

This rearrangement joins TRBV28 to TRBJ1-5; possible D gene TRBD1, 6 bases. The CDR3 loop spans 15 amino acids. Germline CDR1 is MDHEN and CDR2 is SYDVKM. The V end was cut by 5 bases, the J end by 4 bases, with 15 bases between. Here the CDR3 reads CASSPLQGWNQPQHF. In DNA, the CDR3 is TGTGCCAGCAGTCCCCTCCAGGGGTGGAATCAGCCCCAGCATTTT.

The chain uses TRBV5-1 and TRBJ1-5; D remains ambiguous. This CDR3 region has 15 residues. V dropped 4 bases and J dropped 1 base, with 12 bases sitting between them. Per the germline V gene, CDR1 is SGHRS and CDR2 is YFSETQ. The CDR3 nucleotides read TGCGCCAGCAGCCTAGAAAGTCTGAGCAATCAGCCCCAGCATTTT. Protein: CASSLESLSNQPQHF. Filled out from reference TRBV5-1 and TRBJ1-5, the complete variable domain reads KAGVTQTPRYLIKTRGQQVTLSCSPISGHRSVSWYQQTPGQGLQFLFEYFSETQRNKGNFPGRFSGRQFSNSRSEMNVSTLELGDSALYLCASSLESLSNQPQHFGDGTRLSIL.

The chain links TRBV28 to TRBJ1-2; possibly TRBD1 for D (5 bases). V was trimmed by 3 bases and J by 4 bases, leaving 12 bases between them. The CDR3 runs 14 residues. The V gene's germline CDR1 is MDHEN and CDR2 SYDVKM. CDR3 region: CASSFGGSVYGYTF. In DNA, the CDR3 is TGTGCCAGCAGTTTTGGGGGTTCAGTCTATGGCTACACCTTC.

This clone was seen a single time. The chain carries TRBV7-7 and TRBJ2-3, with a tentative D call TRBD1 (6 bases). Trimming cost V 1 base and J 5 bases, with 13 bases left between them. Germline CDR1 reads SSHAT; CDR2 reads FNYEAQ (reference sequence). This CDR3 region has 15 residues. The CDR3 coding sequence is TGTGCCAGCAGCTTAGGGGCAGGGGAAGGAGATACGCAGTATTTT. Protein: CASSLGAGEGDTQYF.

This chain joins TRBV5-6 and TRBJ2-7; D unresolved. V lost 1 base and J lost 3, with 2 bases in between. CDR1 and CDR2 from the germline V gene are SGHDT and YYEEEE. The CDR3 totals 11 residues. CDR3 region: CASSLHYEQYF. CDR3 DNA: TGTGCCAGCAGCTTGCACTACGAGCAGTACTTC.

The rearrangement uses TRBV7-3 and TRBJ2-2; D remains ambiguous. In germline, CDR1 is SGHTA, CDR2 FQGTGA. V lost 5 bases to trimming and J lost 2 bases, with 12 bases between them. This CDR3 is 15 amino acids long. The CDR3, as DNA: TGTGCCAGCAGCCGACGGAACTCTAACACCGGGGAGCTGTTTTTT. It translates to CASSRRNSNTGELFF. Complete variable domain (other parts from reference TRBV7-3 and TRBJ2-2): GAGVSQTPSNKVTEKGKYVELRCDPISGHTALYWYRQSLGQGPEFLIYFQGTGAADDSGLPNDRFFAVRPEGSVSTLKIQRTERGDSAVYLCASSRRNSNTGELFFGEGSRLTVL.

The V gene is TRBV5-1, the J gene TRBJ1-2; D gene unclear. The germline gives CDR1 SGHRS, CDR2 YFSETQ. V was cut by 0 bases and J by 4 bases, with 4 bases left in between. The CDR3 has 12 amino acids. The CDR3 here is CASSLEAYGYTF. CDR3 sequence (DNA): TGCGCCAGCAGCTTGGAAGCCTATGGCTACACCTTC.

V is TRBV7-9 and J is TRBJ2-7; TRBD2 agrees at 8 bases. CDR1 is SEHNR and CDR2 is FQNEAQ in the germline V gene (reference sequence). The junction had 10 bases not matched to a gene; V was cut back by 6 bases and J by 3 bases. The CDR3 runs to 15 residues. The CDR3 loop reads CASSPVLAGRYEQYF. In DNA, the CDR3 is TGTGCCAGCAGTCCCGTGCTAGCGGGCCGCTACGAGCAGTACTTC.

This clone was found once. The rearrangement uses TRBV28 and TRBJ2-1, with D tentatively TRBD2 (6 bases). With 6 bases removed from V and 6 bases from J, the gap between germline ends came to 18 bases. The germline CDR1 and CDR2 sequences are MDHEN and SYDVKM. The CDR3 has 15 residues. The CDR3 protein is CASSPTLPGVNEQFF. CDR3 bases: TGTGCCAGCAGCCCCACACTGCCGGGGGTCAATGAGCAGTTCTTC.

This chain joins TRBV29-1 and TRBJ1-2; no firm D call. Trimming left V 6 bases short and J 3 bases short, with 20 bases between. Per germline, CDR1 SQVTM and CDR2 ANQGSEA. CDR3 size: 15 residues. As DNA, the CDR3 is TGCAGCGTATCCGGGCCCGGGCTCGCTGACTATGGCTACACCTTC. Translating it yields CSVSGPGLADYGYTF.

The chain links TRBV11-1 to TRBJ2-7; no definite D call. The germline V and J ends were trimmed by 1 base and 0 bases, with 10 bases remaining between them. The CDR3 has 15 residues. Germline assignment: CDR1 SGHAT and CDR2 FQDESV (reference sequence). The CDR3 region is CASSLVRSHSYEQYF. CDR3 DNA sequence: TGTGCCAGCAGCTTAGTAAGATCCCACTCCTACGAGCAGTACTTC.

The table lists this clone with a count of one. This rearrangement joins TRBV19 to TRBJ2-5, with D possibly TRBD2 on 5 matching bases. V was clipped by 5 bases and J by 0 bases, with 19 bases between them. This CDR3 comprises 17 residues. CDR1 is LNHDA and CDR2 is SQIVND in the germline V gene (reference sequence). This CDR3 reads CASSPPVGRGDQETQYF. The CDR3 coding sequence is TGTGCCAGTAGTCCCCCCGTAGGTCGGGGTGACCAAGAGACCCAGTACTTC.

This clone appeared a single time. The chain recombines TRBV18 with TRBJ2-1; D is tentatively TRBD1 or TRBD2 (5 bases each). V was clipped by 3 bases and J by 15 bases, with 15 bases between them. CDR3 length: 12 amino acids. CDR1 is KGHSH and CDR2 is LQKENI in the germline V gene. CDR3 sequence (DNA): TGTGCCAGCTCACCCGCCGAGGGGCAACCGTTCTTC. This encodes CASSPAEGQPFF.

This chain uses TRBV6-1 with TRBJ2-5; D perhaps matches TRBD1 (5 bases). The germline V and J ends were trimmed by 8 bases and 0 bases, with 13 bases remaining between them. CDR1 is MNHNS, CDR2 SASEGT, per germline. The CDR3 consists of 14 residues. The CDR3 bases are TGTGCCAGCGAGAAAGGGGCTAACCAAGAGACCCAGTACTTC. This sequence encodes CASEKGANQETQYF.

The chain recombines TRBV7-2 with TRBJ1-3; D is ambiguous. The CDR3 covers 16 residues. Germline loops: CDR1 SGHTA, CDR2 FQGNSA. Between the trimmed V and J ends, which lost 5 bases and 0 bases, there was a span of 14 bases. The CDR3 bases are TGTGCCAGCAGCCAGCAAAGCATGCTCTCTGGAAACACCATATATTTT. This encodes CASSQQSMLSGNTIYF.

This clone was observed once. Other DNA sequences in this specimen translate into the identical CDR3. The chain is built from TRBV19 and TRBJ2-1, with TRBD2 matching 12 bases. The CDR3 sequence is 13 residues long. Germline V lookup: CDR1 LNHDA, CDR2 SQIVND (reference sequence). V shed 9 bases and J 6 bases; nucleotides not matched to a gene: 3. CDR3 sequence reads: CASRLAGVNEQFF. The CDR3 nucleotides read TGTGCCAGCCGACTAGCGGGGGTCAATGAGCAGTTCTTC.

As concerns this clone: This CDR3 is also generated by other DNA sequences in the sample. V gene TRBV15 combines with J gene TRBJ1-2; tentatively, D is TRBD1 (6 bases). Looked up from germline, CDR1 is LNHNV and CDR2 is YYDKDF (reference sequence). The CDR3 is made up of 15 amino acids. V was shortened by 3 bases and J by 0 bases, with 11 bases between the two germline ends. The CDR3 region has the DNA TGTGCCACCAGCAGGGGGAGGGGGGCTAACTATGGCTACACCTTC. It codes for CATSRGRGANYGYTF.